The clone carrying this TCR beta chain was picked up many times. The V end was cut by 1 base, the J end by 5 bases, with 5 bases between. The germline V gene encodes CDR1 DFQATT and CDR2 SNEGSKA (reference sequence). The CDR3 length is 11 residues. This entry comes from a study of T-cell reconstitution after alpha-beta-depleted transplantation in children. The authors prepared the TCRbeta library with unique molecular identifiers. One entry per CDR3 protein, called by TCRdb with MiXCR from the PCR reads. The table includes roughly 90,000 distinct CDR3 sequences, approximately 12% detected once. This specimen consisted of PBMCs from the stem cell graft donor, obtained from the stem cell graft. V usage is TRBV20-1 and J usage is TRBJ1-1; D unresolved. The sequence derives from a human donor who donated a stem cell graft to a child with inherited bone marrow failure. CDR3 nucleotides: TGCAGTGCTAGAGGAATTACTGAAGCTTTCTTT. This encodes CSARGITEAFF.